This T cell receptor (beta chain) appears in the sequencing data of a study of PD-1 blockade in classical Hodgkin lymphoma. Sequencing was performed with immunoSEQ multiplex PCR; in TCRdb, only in-frame clones are kept and a portion is missing. The data show 35,000 to 50,000 clones, 55% to 80% seen once. Noted time point: cycle 4 day 1 (C4D1), after around six weeks of nivolumab. No patient escaped relapse after autologous stem cell transplantation, and brentuximab vedotin exposure varied. Study findings and constraints: CD4+ TCR diversity, unlike CD8+, climbed significantly by C4D1. Healthy donors reportedly exceeded newly diagnosed patients in baseline TCR diversity. The diversity seen at baseline in complete responders resembled that of newly diagnosed patients. With respect to the repertoire differences, their causes, possibly disease activity or prior therapy, remain undefined.

Concerning this clone: Its antigen is currently unknown.

CDR1 MDHEN and CDR2 SYDVKM come from the germline V gene. After removal of 6 bases from V and 4 bases from J, the junction contained 4 bases not matched to a gene. The CDR3 is 14 amino acids. The sequence derives from a human donor with classical Hodgkin lymphoma. The chain joins TRBV28 to TRBJ2-7; 12 nucleotides align to TRBD1. The sample in question was peripheral blood mononuclear cells (PBMCs), obtained before the fourth cycle of nivolumab. In DNA, the CDR3 is TGTGCCAGCAGGAGGGACAGGGGGCATTACGAGCAGTACTTC. It specifies CASRRDRGHYEQYF. The full variable domain, in which reference TRBV28 and TRBJ2-7 provide the parts outside the CDR3, is DVKVTQSSRYLVKRTGEKVFLECVQDMDHENMFWYRQDPGLGLRLIYFSYDVKMKEKGDIPEGYSVSREKKERFSLILESASTNQTSMYLCASRRDRGHYEQYFGPGTRLTVT.